This is a list of T cell receptor beta chains from one sample in a study of T cells in tumors after PD-1 blockade. The repertoire was sequenced with immunoSEQ multiplex PCR; TCRdb's copy has only in-frame clones and lacks some. The sample records some 20,000 clones, roughly 80% being singletons. The sequences come from PBMCs, collected after anti-PD-1 therapy. These receptors were obtained from a human donor with advanced basal cell or squamous cell carcinoma (not recorded which). Both conserved end residues are part of each CDR3. D genes are given only for firm matches. Some rows mark clone size as missing; the rest say once, few, many or name a class of expanded clone.

clone size | J gene | V gene | D gene | CDR3 DNA | CDR3 protein
. | TRBJ1-5 | TRBV5-6 | . | TGTGCCAGCAGCTTGGCCCTGGGAGATCAGCCCCAGCATTTT | CASSLALGDQPQHF
once | TRBJ2-7 | TRBV5-6 | TRBD1 | TGTGCCAGCAGTTGGACAGGGCCCTCCTACGAGCAGTACTTC | CASSWTGPSYEQYF
once | TRBJ2-1 | TRBV15 | . | TGTGCCACCAGCGGAGGGGGATACAATGAGCAGTTCTTC | CATSGGGYNEQFF
. | TRBJ2-3 | TRBV27 | . | TGTGCCAGCAGTTCAGGTTACGTGGTAGATACGCAGTATTTT | CASSSGYVVDTQYF
. | TRBJ1-5 | TRBV7-9 | TRBD1 | TGTGCCAGCAGTTTTGGACAGGAGATACAGCCCCAGCATTTT | CASSFGQEIQPQHF
. | TRBJ2-3 | TRBV5-5 | TRBD1 | TGTGCCAGCAGCTTGGGGCCAGGGGGCTCCTGGACAGATACGCAGTATTTT | CASSLGPGGSWTDTQYF
few | TRBJ2-7 | TRBV4-1 | TRBD2 | TGCGCCAGCAGCCAAGAACTAGCGGGGACCTACGAGCAGTACTTC | CASSQELAGTYEQYF
. | TRBJ1-2 | TRBV27 | . | TGTGCCAGCAGTTCGTACCTTAGTGGACGGGGATCCTATGGCTACACCTTC | CASSSYLSGRGSYGYTF
. | TRBJ2-1 | TRBV12-5 | . | TGTGCTAGTGGTTTGCTCCTAAGGAGGGGGGACAATGAGCAGTTCTTC | CASGLLLRRGDNEQFF
. | TRBJ1-1 | TRBV5-1 | . | TGCGCCAGCAGCTTGGGACAGCGTGAAGCTTTCTTT | CASSLGQREAFF
. | TRBJ2-1 | TRBV13 | TRBD2 | TGTGCCAGCAGCCGACGACTAGCGGGGGCCTACAATGAGCAGTTCTTC | CASSRRLAGAYNEQFF
few | TRBJ2-2 | TRBV14 | . | TGTGCCAGCAGCCAAGACGGGGAGCTGTTTTTT | CASSQDGELFF
. | TRBJ2-3 | TRBV27 | TRBD2 | TGTGCCAGCAGTTTCGAGGTCTCGACTAGCGGTGGCACAGATACGCAGTATTTT | CASSFEVSTSGGTDTQYF
. | TRBJ2-7 | TRBV6-2/TRBV6-3 | . | TGTGCCAGCAGTTCCGACAGAACCTACGAGCAGTACTTC | CASSSDRTYEQYF
. | TRBJ2-7 | TRBV19 | . | TGTGCCAGTAGTGGACGATCCGGGACTTTTAAATTC | CASSGRSGTFKF
. | TRBJ2-2 | TRBV9 | . | TGTGCCAGCAGCTTCACAGACCTCACCGGGGAGCTGTTTTTT | CASSFTDLTGELFF
. | TRBJ2-1 | TRBV29-1 | . | TGCAGCGTCGGAGAGGGGCCTTGGAATGAGCAGTTCTTC | CSVGEGPWNEQFF
. | TRBJ1-6 | TRBV7-3 | . | TGTGCCAGCAGCTTAAATGCAGGCACCAATTCACCCCTCCACTTT | CASSLNAGTNSPLHF
. | TRBJ1-5 | TRBV2 | . | TGTGCCAGCAGTCCGCGGACAATGAATAGCAATCAGCCCCAGCATTTT | CASSPRTMNSNQPQHF
. | TRBJ2-3 | TRBV5-1 | TRBD2 | TGCGCCAGCAGCTTGAGACTAGCGGAACGCCCAGATACGCAGTATTTT | CASSLRLAERPDTQYF
. | TRBJ1-1 | TRBV25-1 | . | TGTGCCAGCAGTGAATATGGCCGGAAGAACACTGAAGCTTTCTTT | CASSEYGRKNTEAFF
. | TRBJ2-3 | TRBV3-1/TRBV3-2 | TRBD1 | TGTGCCAGCAGCCAACACGGACAGGGGACAAGCACAGATACGCAGTATTTT | CASSQHGQGTSTDTQYF
. | TRBJ2-4 | TRBV11-3 | . | TGTGCCAGCAGCCCCCCTGGTGGAGGCAACATTCAGTACTTC | CASSPPGGGNIQYF
. | TRBJ1-1 | TRBV6-1 | . | TGTGCCAGCAGTGAAGGGCAGGGCACTGAAGCTTTCTTT | CASSEGQGTEAFF
. | TRBJ2-1 | TRBV7-9 | . | TGTGCCAGCAGCCCGCCAGGGGAAGTCAATGAGCAGTTCTTC | CASSPPGEVNEQFF
. | TRBJ2-5 | TRBV4-1 | TRBD2 | TGCGCCAGCAGCTACCTTGCTAGCGGGGAGGGAGAGACCCAGTACTTC | CASSYLASGEGETQYF
. | TRBJ2-7 | TRBV7-2 | TRBD2 | TGTGCCAGCACCACGATCGGGGCGGGAGCAGGATTCTTGTCCTACGAGCAGTACTTC | CASTTIGAGAGFLSYEQYF
. | TRBJ2-1 | TRBV28 | . | TGTGCCAGCAGTTTAGGGGGACGGGACAATGAGCAGTTCTTC | CASSLGGRDNEQFF
. | TRBJ1-6 | TRBV5-1 | . | TGCGCCAGCAGCCTTGGGGGGGATAATTCACCCCTCCACTTT | CASSLGGDNSPLHF
. | TRBJ1-5 | TRBV2 | . | TGTGCCAGCACCGGACACAATCAGCCCCAGCATTTT | CASTGHNQPQHF
. | TRBJ2-3 | TRBV6-6 | . | TGTGCCAGCAGTTACTCGACCGACCACGTTACGCAGTATTTT | CASSYSTDHVTQYF
. | TRBJ2-7 | TRBV28 | . | TGTGCCAGCACCTCGGTCAGTAACGAGCAGTACTTC | CASTSVSNEQYF
. | TRBJ1-2 | TRBV6-8 | . | TGTGCCAGCAAAAAAAACCCCCCCGGGCATAACTATGGCTACACCTTC | CASKKNPPGHNYGYTF
. | TRBJ2-5 | TRBV5-1 | . | TGCGCCAGCAGCTTTAGTACCTACCAAGAGACCCAGTACTTC | CASSFSTYQETQYF
. | TRBJ2-1 | TRBV5-6 | . | TGTGCCAGCAGCTTGGGGACCTACAATGAGCAGTTCTTC | CASSLGTYNEQFF
. | TRBJ1-3 | TRBV6-6 | . | TGTGCCAGCAGTGGCCTCTGGAGCTCTGGAAACACCATATATTTT | CASSGLWSSGNTIYF
. | TRBJ1-6 | TRBV10-2 | . | TGCGCCAGCAGTCCGGGATACGCGGACCCCCTCCACTTT | CASSPGYADPLHF
. | TRBJ1-4 | TRBV5-4 | TRBD1 | TGTGCCAGCAGCCGGGACAGACATAATGAAAAACTGTTTTTT | CASSRDRHNEKLFF
. | TRBJ2-1 | TRBV4-2 | . | TGTGCCAGCAGCCAAGCTGGGGCGGATACGAGCCAGTTTATTCTCTCCTACAATGAGCAGTTCTTC | CASSQAGADTSQFILSYNEQFF
medium-sized | TRBJ2-7 | TRBV5-1 | . | TGCGCCAGCACCATGGGTGGAGGACAAGAGAACGAGCAGTACTTC | CASTMGGGQENEQYF
. | TRBJ1-1 | TRBV19 | TRBD1 | TGTGCCAGTACCGGGACAGGCAGCACTGAAGCTTTCTTT | CASTGTGSTEAFF
. | TRBJ1-1 | TRBV6-5 | . | TGTGCCAGCACCCCGAGGGGGTCTTGGACTGAAGCTTTCTTT | CASTPRGSWTEAFF
. | TRBJ2-1 | TRBV5-1 | . | TGCGCCAGCAGCCCGGACACCTTCTACAATGAGCAGTTCTTC | CASSPDTFYNEQFF
. | TRBJ1-2 | TRBV13 | . | TGTGCCAGCAGCTTTGGACAGAGCTATGGCTACACCTTC | CASSFGQSYGYTF
. | TRBJ2-7 | TRBV12-2 | . | TGTGCAAGTCGCCCCTGCCGGGGGCGCGAGCAGTACTTC | CASRPCRGREQYF
. | TRBJ1-1 | TRBV3-1/TRBV3-2 | . | TGTGCCAGCAGCCTCGACAGATCCACTGAAGCTTTCTTT | CASSLDRSTEAFF
few | TRBJ2-7 | TRBV2 | TRBD1 | TGTGCCAGCAGTGCCGCTGGGACAGCAAGCTCCTACGAGCAGTACTTC | CASSAAGTASSYEQYF
. | TRBJ1-2 | TRBV19 | . | TGTGCCAGTAGTAGACAAACAGGGAGCAGGAATGGCTACACCTTC | CASSRQTGSRNGYTF
. | TRBJ2-2 | TRBV6-1 | . | TGTGCCAGCAGTGAAGATCTTGCGAACACCGGGGAGCTGTTTTTT | CASSEDLANTGELFF
. | TRBJ1-2 | TRBV18 | . | TGTGCCAGCTCACCACGGGATCCTAACTATGGCTACACCTTC | CASSPRDPNYGYTF
once | TRBJ2-1 | TRBV4-1 | . | TGCGCCAGCAGCCACTTACTCAACACCTACAATGAGCAGTTCTTC | CASSHLLNTYNEQFF